Presented here are 26 T cell receptor beta chains from one specimen sequenced in a study of human T cells and chemical hapten exposure. Time point specified: patch test 1, 2 weeks after DPC sensitization. As to treatment: therapeutic diphenylcyclopropenone sensitization with weekly scalp DPC. TCRdb re-called the RACE reads with MiXCR, one entry per CDR3 protein. The sample consists of nearly 350,000 distinct CDR3 sequences, around 7% of them appearing once. The input for sequencing was whole blood, taken in connection with sensitization to the hapten diphenylcyclopropenone (DPC). Every receptor here comes from a woman in her late teens or twenties with alopecia areata. Some clones in this sample may be carry-over from other donors' samples.

This clonotype occurred many times. The chain employs TRBV12-3 or TRBV12-4 and TRBJ1-4; D gene ambiguous. This CDR3 is 12 amino acids long. Trimming pared 2 bases from V and 5 bases from J, leaving 3 bases between. The CDR3 spells CASSLRNEKLFF. CDR3 in DNA: TGTGCCAGCAGTTTACGGAATGAAAAACTGTTTTTT.

This clonotype was observed a few times. This sequence joins TRBV11-3 and TRBJ2-3, with 10 bases that match TRBD1. This CDR3 spans 15 amino acids. Germline trimming cut 6 bases from V and 4 bases from J; bases unmatched to any gene: 7. CDR1 and CDR2 from the germline V gene are SGHNT and YENEEA. CDR3 sequence (DNA): TGTGCCAGCAGTCAGGGGGACAGGGGAGCAGATACGCAGTATTTT. Translation: CASSQGDRGADTQYF. The whole variable domain, remainder taken from reference TRBV11-3 and TRBJ2-3, is EAGVVQSPRYKIIEKKQPVAFWCNPISGHNTLYWYLQNLGQGPELLIRYENEEAVDDSQLPKDRFSAERLKGVDSTLKIQPAELGDSAVYLCASSQGDRGADTQYFGPGTRLTVL.

The J gene is TRBJ1-6, the V gene TRBV7-2; the D is unclear. Germline CDR1 reads SGHTA; CDR2 reads FQGNSA. V was trimmed by 5 bases and J by 8 bases, leaving 13 bases between them. This CDR3 comprises 14 residues. Here the CDR3 DNA reads TGTGCCAGCAGCCCCCGCGGGCTGGATTCACCCCTCCACTTT. It is translated as CASSPRGLDSPLHF.

This clonotype has just a few counts. The chain joins TRBV6-2 or TRBV6-3 to TRBJ2-3; TRBD1 agrees at 9 bases. Trimming at V came to 6 bases and at J to 3 bases, leaving 7 bases not matched to a gene. CDR1 is MNHEY and CDR2 is SVGEGT in the germline V gene. CDR3 length equals 15 residues. The CDR3 sequence: CASSRQGGVTDTQYF. CDR3 nucleotides: TGTGCCAGCAGCCGACAGGGGGGAGTAACAGATACGCAGTATTTT.

The chain carries TRBV3-1 and TRBJ1-6; D gene uncertain. The CDR3 is 15 residues long. Germline assignment: CDR1 LGHDT and CDR2 YNNKEL (reference sequence). Between the trimmed V and J ends, which lost 2 bases and 6 bases, there was a span of 11 bases. The CDR3 is CASSQSALINSPLHF. DNA for the CDR3: TGTGCCAGCAGCCAATCCGCGCTGATTAATTCACCCCTCCACTTT.

The genes are TRBV7-9 and TRBJ1-4; 7 nucleotides match TRBD1. J gave up 7 bases and V 5 bases, and 16 bases lay outside the gene matches. This CDR3 is built from 17 residues. CDR1 is SEHNR and CDR2 is FQNEAQ in the germline V gene (reference sequence). The CDR3 region has the DNA TGTGCCAGCAGCCCTTGGACAGGAGGGTCATCGTTTGAAAAACTGTTTTTT. It is translated as CASSPWTGGSSFEKLFF. The whole variable domain, remainder taken from reference TRBV7-9 and TRBJ1-4, is DTGVSQNPRHKITKRGQNVTFRCDPISEHNRLYWYRQTLGQGPEFLTYFQNEAQLEKSRLLSDRFSAERPKGSFSTLEIQRTEQGDSAMYLCASSPWTGGSSFEKLFFGSGTQLSVL.

This clonotype was detected a few times. The chain recombines TRBV9 with TRBJ2-7; 12 bases are shared with TRBD2. The V and J ends lost 4 bases and 2 bases, in that order; junction bases with no gene match: 4. The germline V gene encodes CDR1 SGDLS and CDR2 YYNGEE. The CDR3 covers 15 residues. The CDR3 here is CASSPSSGGAYEQYF. CDR3 bases: TGTGCCAGCAGCCCTTCTAGCGGGGGGGCCTACGAGCAGTACTTC.

This clonotype was seen a few times. V gene TRBV6-6 combines with J gene TRBJ2-5; D is perhaps TRBD1 (5 bases). The V and J ends lost 7 bases and 1 base respectively, with 7 bases between them. This CDR3 is 12 amino acids long. Germline loops: CDR1 MNHNY, CDR2 SVGAGI (reference sequence). The DNA for the CDR3 is TGTGCCAGCACAGACAGCCAAGAGACCCAGTACTTC. Its translation: CASTDSQETQYF.

This clonotype was detected many times. The chain combines TRBV29-1 with TRBJ1-1; D is possibly TRBD1 (5 bases). The CDR3 loop spans 13 amino acids. CDR1 SQVTM and CDR2 ANQGSEA come from the germline V gene. The V end lost 4 bases, the J end lost 6 bases, and 15 bases lay between the germline ends. CDR3 DNA sequence: TGCAGCGTTGTCAGAGGGGCCCGATCTGAAGCTTTCTTT. This sequence encodes CSVVRGARSEAFF.

This clonotype was detected only a few times. This sequence joins TRBV5-1 and TRBJ2-3; TRBD1 agrees at 10 bases. J lost 14 bases, V lost 2 bases, and 11 bases had no gene match. In germline, CDR1 is SGHRS, CDR2 YFSETQ. There are 14 residues in the CDR3. This CDR3 reads CASSLGTGEVFGYF. CDR3 bases: TGCGCCAGCAGCTTAGGGACAGGGGAAGTATTTGGGTATTTT.

This clonotype was counted ten times or more. The gene calls are TRBV6-2 or TRBV6-3 and TRBJ2-2, with D unresolved. In germline, CDR1 is MNHEY, CDR2 SVGEGT. The CDR3 sequence is 13 residues long. The germline V and J ends were trimmed by 6 bases and 0 bases, with 5 bases remaining between them. CDR3 residues: CASSRSNTGELFF. The CDR3 DNA reads as TGTGCCAGCAGCCGGTCGAACACCGGGGAGCTGTTTTTT.

This clonotype was seen more than once but under ten times. The rearrangement links TRBV7-2 to TRBJ1-2; 8 nucleotides line up with TRBD1. This CDR3 is built from 14 residues. The V gene's germline CDR1 is SGHTA and CDR2 FQGNSA. V lost 5 bases, J lost 6 bases, and 8 bases stayed unmatched. The CDR3 here is CASSIRTGSDGYTF. CDR3 DNA sequence: TGTGCCAGCAGCATTAGGACAGGGAGCGATGGCTACACCTTC. The whole variable domain, filled in from reference TRBV7-2 and TRBJ1-2, reads GAGVSQSPSNKVTEKGKDVELRCDPISGHTALYWYRQSLGQGLEFLIYFQGNSAPDKSGLPSDRFSAERTGGSVSTLTIQRTQQEDSAVYLCASSIRTGSDGYTFGSGTRLTVV.

V gene TRBV6-1 combines with J gene TRBJ2-7; no definite D call. The CDR3 runs to 13 residues. Per the germline V gene, CDR1 is MNHNS and CDR2 is SASEGT. Between the trimmed V and J ends, which lost 2 bases and 5 bases, there was a span of 10 bases. CDR3 nucleotide sequence: TGTGCCAGCAGTGAATCCGGTAGGGACGAGCAGTACTTC. Translating gives CASSESGRDEQYF.

This clonotype was detected a few times. This chain connects TRBV6-5 to TRBJ1-5; D is undetermined. V was clipped by 0 bases and J by 2 bases, with 8 bases between them. In germline, CDR1 is MNHEY, CDR2 SVGAGI. The CDR3 spans 15 residues. The CDR3 DNA reads TGTGCCAGCAGTTACTCTTATGCGGGCAATCAGCCCCAGCATTTT. It is translated as CASSYSYAGNQPQHF.

Worth noting for this clonotype: This may be a read error, as it is one base from a much larger clone. The CDR3 bases are TGTGCCACCAACGTCGCAGGGGTAGGATATGGCTACACCTTC. It encodes CATNVAGVGYGYTF. The chain couples TRBV2 to TRBJ1-2, with D perhaps matching TRBD1 (6 bases). CDR1 SNHLY and CDR2 FYNNEI come from the germline V gene. This CDR3 is built from 14 residues. V lost 10 bases and J 5 bases, leaving 20 bases between the germline ends.

This clonotype was detected ten times or more. The V call is TRBV6-6, the J call TRBJ2-2; D is undetermined. Germline V gene sequence: CDR1 MNHNY, CDR2 SVGAGI (reference sequence). The ends were cut back, 6 bases at V and 3 bases at J, with 8 bases in the middle. The CDR3 sequence is 13 residues long. This CDR3 reads CASSLSYTGELFF. The CDR3 nucleotides read TGTGCCAGCAGCCTCTCCTACACCGGGGAGCTGTTTTTT.

This clonotype was picked up a small number of times. V is TRBV6-5 and J is TRBJ1-2; D gene uncertain. CDR3 size: 11 residues. Germline CDR1 MNHEY, CDR2 SVGAGI. V dropped 6 bases and J dropped 3 bases, with 5 bases sitting between them. CDR3 coding DNA: TGTGCCAGCAGGAAAGACTATGGCTACACCTTC. This sequence encodes CASRKDYGYTF.

This clonotype came up many times. The V gene is TRBV12-3 or TRBV12-4, the J gene TRBJ2-6, with D hard to call. The CDR3 runs to 15 residues. The ends were cut back, 6 bases at V and 0 bases at J, with 9 bases in the middle. CDR3 loop: CASSTTFSGANVLTF. The CDR3 nucleotides read TGTGCCAGCAGCACCACCTTCTCTGGGGCCAACGTCCTGACTTTC.

V and J are TRBV24-1 and TRBJ2-3, with 8 bases aligning to TRBD1. J gave up 4 bases and V 4 bases, and 3 bases lay outside the gene matches. The CDR3 runs 14 residues. CDR1 is KGHDR and CDR2 is SFDVKD in the germline V gene. The CDR3 loop reads CATSDNRGADTQYF. The CDR3, as DNA: TGTGCCACCAGTGACAACAGGGGGGCAGATACGCAGTATTTT.

Worth noting for this clonotype: A single base separates this from a much larger clone, so it may be a read error. The CDR3 loop reads CSVQGVQETLYF. In DNA form, the CDR3 reads TGCAGCGTCCAAGGCGTTCAAGAGACCCTGTACTTC. The genes are TRBV29-1 and TRBJ2-5; no firm D call. The CDR3 covers 12 residues. Germline CDR1 is SQVTM and CDR2 is ANQGSEA.

This clonotype was detected a few times. The chain recombines TRBV2 with TRBJ1-4, with no clear D. This CDR3 is 13 amino acids long. The V end lost 6 bases, the J end lost 14 bases, and 19 bases lay between the germline ends. Germline values: CDR1 SNHLY, CDR2 FYNNEI. The CDR3 bases are TGTGCCAGCAGGGCCCCCACCCGTCCGGACCTGTTTTTT. Its protein is CASRAPTRPDLFF.

This clonotype was detected only a few times. This chain connects TRBV7-9 to TRBJ1-4; a weak D match, TRBD1 (5 bases). CDR3 length: 18 residues. Trimming removed 1 base at V and 3 bases at J, with 18 bases between. Germline V gene sequence: CDR1 SEHNR, CDR2 FQNEAQ (reference sequence). The CDR3, as DNA: TGTGCCAGCAGCTTAGTCTCGCAGGGTTATTCTCCTAATGAAAAACTGTTTTTT. Translating it yields CASSLVSQGYSPNEKLFF.

The table lists this clonotype with many counts. V gene TRBV29-1 combines with J gene TRBJ2-1; D is undetermined. The CDR3 is 11 residues long. CDR1 is SQVTM and CDR2 is ANQGSEA in the germline V gene. V dropped 6 bases and J dropped 6 bases, with 9 bases sitting between them. The CDR3 reads CSVPTRNEQFF. The CDR3 nucleotides are TGCAGCGTCCCTACCCGCAATGAGCAGTTCTTC.

This clonotype was counted a few times. The chain carries TRBV14 and TRBJ2-5, with 11 positions matching TRBD2. This CDR3 has 15 amino acids. V lost 3 bases, J lost 2 bases, and 2 bases stayed unmatched. CDR1 is SGHDN, CDR2 FVKESK, per germline. The DNA of the CDR3 is TGTGCCAGCAGCCAGATAGCGGGGGGGCAAGAGACCCAGTACTTC. Its translation: CASSQIAGGQETQYF.

In its sample, this clonotype was seen a few times. The chain combines TRBV11-2 with TRBJ1-2; unclear D gene. CDR3 size: 13 residues. Germline assignment: CDR1 SGHAT and CDR2 FQNNGV. V shed 5 bases and J shed 9 bases, with 16 bases lying between them. The CDR3 nucleotides read TGTGCCAGCAGCCCGAATGGAGGGTCGCGCTACACCTTC. It is translated as CASSPNGGSRYTF.

The chain has TRBV2 and TRBJ1-1; D ambiguous. Germline V gene sequence: CDR1 SNHLY, CDR2 FYNNEI. CDR3 length: 13 residues. Trimming removed 0 bases from V and 5 bases from J, with 7 bases in between. The CDR3 coding sequence is TGTGCCAGCAGTGAAGCATTGTGGACTGAAGCTTTCTTT. It codes for CASSEALWTEAFF. Full variable domain (rest looked up from reference TRBV2 and TRBJ1-1): EPEVTQTPSHQVTQMGQEVILRCVPISNHLYFYWYRQILGQKVEFLVSFYNNEISEKSEIFDDQFSVERPDGSNFTLKIRSTKLEDSAMYFCASSEALWTEAFFGQGTRLTVV.